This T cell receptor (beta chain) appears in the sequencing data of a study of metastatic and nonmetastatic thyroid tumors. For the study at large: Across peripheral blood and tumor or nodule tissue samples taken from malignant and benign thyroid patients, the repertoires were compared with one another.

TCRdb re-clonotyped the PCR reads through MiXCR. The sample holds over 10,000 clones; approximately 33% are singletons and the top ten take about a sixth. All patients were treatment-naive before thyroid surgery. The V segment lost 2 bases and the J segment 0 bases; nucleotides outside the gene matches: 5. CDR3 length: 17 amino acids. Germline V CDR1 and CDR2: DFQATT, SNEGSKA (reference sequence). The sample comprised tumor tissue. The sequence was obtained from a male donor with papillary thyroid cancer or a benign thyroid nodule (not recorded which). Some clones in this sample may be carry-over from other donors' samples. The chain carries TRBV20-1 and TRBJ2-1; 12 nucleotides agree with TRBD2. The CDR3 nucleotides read TGCAGTGCTAGAACTAGCGGGAGGTCCCACTCCTACAATGAGCAGTTCTTC. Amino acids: CSARTSGRSHSYNEQFF.